These 21 T cell receptor beta chains share one sample of origin, sequenced in a study of control samples from healthy donors and cancer patients (dated by TCRdb to 2020 to 2022). Library construction relied on the immunoSEQ multiplex PCR assay. In its TCRdb copy, this immuneACCESS table keeps in-frame sequences only and misses some clones. Where compared with another copy, unresolved V genes explain less than half of these, and the others have no known cause. Across this sample there are 90,000 or so clones, with about 87% seen only once. Around 14% of the sample goes to the ten largest clones. Sequenced sample: blood. All receptors derive from a woman in her sixties or seventies in good health.

This clone was found a few times. The CDR3 sequence is CASSEAGDSPLHF. The CDR3 DNA follows: TGTGCCAGCAGTGAAGCAGGGGATTCACCCCTCCACTTT. This chain links TRBV6-1 with TRBJ1-6, with D tentatively TRBD1 (5 bases). CDR3 length: 13 amino acids. Germline loops: CDR1 MNHNS, CDR2 SASEGT. V was shortened by 0 bases and J by 8 bases, with 5 bases between the two germline ends.

J is TRBJ2-5 and V is TRBV2; 14 bases match TRBD2. Germline CDR1 and CDR2: SNHLY and FYNNEI. After removal of 8 bases from V and 5 bases from J, the junction contained 10 bases not matched to a gene. CDR3 size: 16 residues. CDR3 sequence: CASEQTSGRAGETQYF. The CDR3 bases are TGTGCCAGCGAACAGACTAGCGGGAGGGCTGGGGAGACCCAGTACTTC.

The J gene is TRBJ1-1, the V gene TRBV18; D gene ambiguous. Per germline, CDR1 KGHSH and CDR2 LQKENI. V lost 3 bases to trimming and J lost 0 bases, with 11 bases between them. This CDR3 is 15 amino acids long. This CDR3 is CASSPAEGMNTEAFF. The CDR3 region has the DNA TGTGCCAGCTCACCCGCCGAAGGGATGAACACTGAAGCTTTCTTT.

The V call is TRBV19, the J call TRBJ2-1; 12 bases map to TRBD2. The CDR3 covers 18 residues. Germline values: CDR1 LNHDA, CDR2 SQIVND (reference sequence). The V gene end was trimmed by 4 bases and the J gene end by 5 bases; junction bases not matched to a gene: 12. The CDR3 is CASSTTSGRRSYHNEQFF. The CDR3 coding sequence is TGTGCCAGTAGTACGACTAGCGGGAGAAGATCGTATCACAATGAGCAGTTCTTC.

This clone is medium-sized. V gene TRBV3-1 (or the pseudogene TRBV3-2) combines with J gene TRBJ1-4; D ambiguous. In germline, CDR1 is LGHDT, CDR2 YNNKEL (reference sequence). With 4 bases removed from V and 3 bases from J, the gap between germline ends came to 12 bases. This CDR3 has 15 amino acids. CDR3 sequence reads: CASSPTQGPNEKLFF. The CDR3 DNA sequence: TGTGCCAGCAGCCCCACCCAAGGCCCTAATGAAAAACTGTTTTTT.

The chain is built from TRBV7-2 and TRBJ1-1; D is uncertain. The CDR3 is 14 amino acids. V was clipped by 3 bases and J by 4 bases, with 12 bases between them. Looked up from germline, CDR1 is SGHTA and CDR2 is FQGNSA. CDR3 sequence reads: CASSFRVGGTEAFF. CDR3 coding DNA: TGTGCCAGCAGCTTTCGGGTGGGCGGCACTGAAGCTTTCTTT.

A note on this clone: Other DNA sequences of this sample code for an identical CDR3. The chain links TRBV5-1 to TRBJ2-1; D is uncertain. Trimming removed 2 bases at V and 0 bases at J, with 9 bases between. This CDR3 has 15 residues. Germline V gene sequence: CDR1 SGHRS, CDR2 YFSETQ. The CDR3 is CASSLSGSSYNEQFF. The CDR3 coding sequence is TGCGCCAGCAGCTTATCGGGCAGCTCCTACAATGAGCAGTTCTTC. The full variable domain, its missing parts supplied by reference TRBV5-1 and TRBJ2-1, is KAGVTQTPRYLIKTRGQQVTLSCSPISGHRSVSWYQQTPGQGLQFLFEYFSETQRNKGNFPGRFSGRQFSNSRSEMNVSTLELGDSALYLCASSLSGSSYNEQFFGPGTRLTVL.

This rearrangement joins TRBV6-6 to TRBJ2-1; TRBD2 is a possible D gene (6 bases). CDR1 is MNHNY and CDR2 is SVGAGI in the germline V gene (reference sequence). CDR3 length: 13 amino acids. V lost 6 bases and J lost 4, with 10 bases in between. CDR3 sequence: CASSPGGYNEQFF. CDR3 in DNA: TGTGCCAGCAGCCCCGGGGGTTACAATGAGCAGTTCTTC.

V is TRBV11-3 and J is TRBJ1-1; tentative D call: TRBD1 (5 bases). V dropped 0 bases and J dropped 0 bases, with 17 bases sitting between them. The CDR3 contains 18 residues. Germline V CDR1 and CDR2: SGHNT, YENEEA. CDR3 nucleotides: TGTGCCAGCAGCTTAGATGTTAGGGGACCCTACCTGAACACTGAAGCTTTCTTT. Translated, it gives CASSLDVRGPYLNTEAFF.

The rearrangement uses TRBV30 and TRBJ1-3, with 8 bases matching TRBD1. With 8 bases clipped from V and 4 bases from J, the junction kept 7 bases outside the gene matches. CDR1 and CDR2 from the germline V gene are GTSNPN and SVGIG (reference sequence). There are 13 residues in the CDR3. CDR3 protein: CAHQQGVGNTIYF. CDR3 coding DNA: TGTGCCCACCAACAGGGGGTCGGAAACACCATATATTTT.

This clone appeared a single time. V gene TRBV7-2 combines with J gene TRBJ1-2, with a possible D match to TRBD1 (5 bases). CDR1 and CDR2 (germline): SGHTA, FQGNSA. V dropped 2 bases and J dropped 4 bases, with 14 bases sitting between them. The CDR3 has 15 amino acids. The CDR3 spells CASSLQDQGGYGYTF. DNA for the CDR3: TGTGCCAGCAGCTTACAGGACCAGGGAGGCTATGGCTACACCTTC.

V usage is TRBV3-1 (or the pseudogene TRBV3-2) and J usage is TRBJ1-1; TRBD1 is a possible D gene (5 bases). Germline CDR1 and CDR2: LGHDT and YNNKEL (reference sequence). The CDR3 contains 14 residues. Between the trimmed V and J ends, which lost 0 bases and 1 base, there was a span of 6 bases. The CDR3 loop is CASSQEQENTEAFF. CDR3 DNA sequence: TGTGCCAGCAGCCAAGAACAGGAGAACACTGAAGCTTTCTTT.

Here the CDR3 DNA reads TGCGCCAGCAGCATTACCGGGACTAGCGGGATGGAGACCCAGTACTTC. Translated, it gives CASSITGTSGMETQYF. V usage is TRBV5-1 and J usage is TRBJ2-5, with 13 bases fitting TRBD2. Germline lookup yields CDR1 SGHRS and CDR2 YFSETQ. The junction had 8 bases not matched to a gene; V was cut back by 4 bases and J by 5 bases. This CDR3 region has 16 residues.

V gene TRBV4-1 combines with J gene TRBJ1-4, with D tentatively TRBD1 (6 bases). The CDR3 contains 17 residues. V lost 2 bases to trimming and J lost 7 bases, with 20 bases between them. The germline V gene encodes CDR1 MGHRA and CDR2 YSYEKL. CDR3 in amino acids: CASSQQPLTGLGEKLFF. CDR3 bases: TGCGCCAGCAGCCAACAACCCCTGACAGGCCTAGGTGAAAAACTGTTTTTT.

The CDR3 coding sequence is TGTGCCAGCAGTCGCCGGGACAGGGCTTACCCCTACGAGCAGTACTTC. This codes for CASSRRDRAYPYEQYF. The V gene is TRBV25-1, the J gene TRBJ2-7, with 9 bases aligning to TRBD1. There are 16 residues in the CDR3. The V gene end was trimmed by 5 bases and the J gene end by 2 bases; junction bases not matched to a gene: 10. CDR1 and CDR2 from the germline V gene are MGHDK and SYGVNS.

The chain links TRBV20-1 to TRBJ1-1; weak D call: TRBD1 (5 bases). This CDR3 has 11 amino acids. Germline V lookup: CDR1 DFQATT, CDR2 SNEGSKA (reference sequence). The V and J ends lost 6 bases and 7 bases respectively, with 12 bases between them. CDR3 amino acids: CSAATGDEAFF. CDR3 bases: TGCAGTGCCGCAACAGGAGATGAAGCTTTCTTT.

This CDR3 is CASSLNNGARGREKLFF. The CDR3 region has the DNA TGTGCCAGCAGCTTAAATAACGGCGCGCGGGGGAGAGAAAAACTGTTTTTT. V usage is TRBV7-2 and J usage is TRBJ1-4, with D possibly TRBD1 on 5 matching bases. CDR3 length: 17 amino acids. Trimming shortened V by 2 bases and J by 8 bases, and 21 bases separated the two germline ends. Looked up from germline, CDR1 is SGHTA and CDR2 is FQGNSA.

This sequence joins TRBV7-6 and TRBJ2-7; D is perhaps TRBD1 (5 bases). The germline gives CDR1 SGHVS, CDR2 FNYEAQ. The CDR3 is made up of 15 amino acids. V shed 2 bases and J shed 0 bases, with 11 bases lying between them. The CDR3 protein is CASSLTATVSYEQYF. In DNA, the CDR3 is TGTGCCAGCAGCTTAACCGCGACAGTCTCCTACGAGCAGTACTTC.

The chain links TRBV6-4 to TRBJ2-7; no firm D call. Trimming pared 10 bases from V and 6 bases from J, leaving 19 bases between. Germline values: CDR1 MRHNA, CDR2 SNTAGT. This CDR3 spans 13 amino acids. CDR3 DNA: TGTGCCAACCCCGTCGAATTTATTGGCGAGCAGTACTTC. Translation: CANPVEFIGEQYF.

This chain joins TRBV7-9 and TRBJ1-1; D uncertain. V lost 5 bases and J lost 5, with 3 bases in between. Germline values: CDR1 SEHNR, CDR2 FQNEAQ (reference sequence). There are 10 residues in the CDR3. For the CDR3, the DNA is TGTGCCAGCAGCGGGACTGAAGCTTTCTTT. It yields the protein CASSGTEAFF. Variable domain in full (rest from reference TRBV7-9 and TRBJ1-1): DTGVSQNPRHKITKRGQNVTFRCDPISEHNRLYWYRQTLGQGPEFLTYFQNEAQLEKSRLLSDRFSAERPKGSFSTLEIQRTEQGDSAMYLCASSGTEAFFGQGTRLTVV.

V is TRBV5-1 and J is TRBJ2-1; no clear D. Germline V gene data show CDR1 as SGHRS and CDR2 as YFSETQ. This CDR3 has 13 residues. The ends were cut back, 0 bases at V and 5 bases at J, with 6 bases in the middle. The CDR3 DNA is TGCGCCAGCAGCTTGGGAACAGACAATGAGCAGTTCTTC. It yields the protein CASSLGTDNEQFF.